The 27 T cell receptor beta chains in this list originate from one sample, sequenced in a study of regulatory T cells in long-lasting Graves disease. The time point was: newly diagnosed GD, antithyroid drugs for less than 3 months. PBMC RNA was the source of the TCR library. Libraries of TCR beta came from iRepertoire HTBI primers plus Arm-PCR of CDR3 regions. A single record per CDR3 protein comes from TCRdb applying MiXCR to the multiplex PCR reads. The sample consists of about 610,000 distinct CDR3 sequences, approximately 16% of them appearing once. The sample was also linked to a second study, of T cells in Graves' hyperthyroidism and ophthalmopathy.

The input for sequencing was peripheral blood mononuclear cells (PBMCs), taken at new diagnosis, from a patient treated with antithyroid drugs. All receptors come from a man younger than 35 with Graves disease.

The V gene is TRBV29-1, the J gene TRBJ2-7, with 7 bases lining up with TRBD1. CDR1 SQVTM and CDR2 ANQGSEA come from the germline V gene. The V and J ends lost 7 bases and 7 bases, in that order; junction bases with no gene match: 13. This CDR3 spans 13 amino acids. CDR3 residues: CSGESHRGNEQYF. Here the CDR3 DNA reads TGCAGCGGTGAGAGTCACAGGGGCAATGAGCAGTACTTC.

In this sample, this clonotype turned up a few times. V is TRBV5-5 and J is TRBJ2-7; perhaps TRBD1 as D (6 bases). Germline values: CDR1 SGHKS, CDR2 YYEKEE (reference sequence). The CDR3 runs to 15 residues. The V end was cut by 1 base, the J end by 2 bases, with 13 bases between. The CDR3 region has the DNA TGTGCCAGCAGCTTGAGTCAGGGGCTAACCTACGAGCAGTACTTC. Its protein is CASSLSQGLTYEQYF.

The CDR3 sequence: CASSPYGWDTEAFF. As DNA, the CDR3 is TGTGCCAGCAGCCCGTACGGATGGGATACTGAAGCTTTCTTT. The V and J genes are TRBV7-6 and TRBJ1-1; unclear D gene. Germline CDR1 is SGHVS and CDR2 is FNYEAQ. Trimming left V 5 bases short and J 5 bases short, with 15 bases between. CDR3 length: 14 amino acids.

This clonotype occurred a few times. The chain links TRBV28 to TRBJ2-5; no clear D gene. This CDR3 has 14 amino acids. Germline V gives CDR1 MDHEN, CDR2 SYDVKM. Trimming took off 4 bases at V and 3 bases at J, with 12 bases between the two ends. The CDR3 DNA sequence: TGTGCCAGCAGTTCACGCGCCAGCGAAGAGACCCAGTACTTC. Amino acid sequence: CASSSRASEETQYF.

In this sample, this clonotype turned up many times. The chain carries TRBV9 and TRBJ1-1; D perhaps matches TRBD1 (5 bases). CDR3 size: 15 residues. Germline lookup yields CDR1 SGDLS and CDR2 YYNGEE. Trimming removed 0 bases at V and 3 bases at J, with 12 bases between. The CDR3 coding sequence is TGTGCCAGCAGCGTAGCTCCAGGGAAAGACACTGAAGCTTTCTTT. It encodes CASSVAPGKDTEAFF.

This clonotype appeared many times. CDR3 protein: CASSFLREIGTDTQYF. The CDR3 coding sequence is TGTGCCAGCAGCTTTTTGCGGGAGATAGGCACAGATACGCAGTATTTT. The gene calls are TRBV7-2 and TRBJ2-3; 7 bases match TRBD2. The CDR3 extends over 16 amino acids. Trimming at V came to 3 bases and at J to 1 base, leaving 7 bases not matched to a gene. CDR1 and CDR2 from the germline V gene are SGHTA and FQGNSA.

This clonotype was counted at least ten times. The chain combines TRBV18 with TRBJ2-5; D is perhaps TRBD1 (5 bases). Germline values: CDR1 KGHSH, CDR2 LQKENI. The CDR3 loop spans 15 amino acids. Between the trimmed V and J ends, which lost 0 bases and 4 bases, there was a span of 12 bases. CDR3 sequence: CASSPPGRAAETQYF. CDR3 sequence (DNA): TGTGCCAGCTCACCACCGGGCAGGGCGGCAGAGACCCAGTACTTC. The full variable domain, completed using reference TRBV18 and TRBJ2-5, is NAGVMQNPRHLVRRRGQEARLRCSPMKGHSHVYWYRQLPEEGLKFMVYLQKENIIDESGMPKERFSAEFPKEGPSILRIQQVVRGDSAAYFCASSPPGRAAETQYFGPGTRLLVL.

This clonotype has at least ten counts. The gene calls are TRBV20-1 and TRBJ2-1, with 8 bases identical to TRBD2. Germline V lookup: CDR1 DFQATT, CDR2 SNEGSKA (reference sequence). CDR3 size: 15 residues. V shed 6 bases, J shed 12 bases, and the junction held 19 bases outside the gene matches. As DNA, the CDR3 is TGCAGTGCACAATTTCCGGGACTAGAAAGTCGGATGCAGTTCTTC. The encoded protein is CSAQFPGLESRMQFF.

This clonotype turned up a few times. This chain joins TRBV5-1 and TRBJ2-1; 10 positions agree with TRBD1. Germline V lookup: CDR1 SGHRS, CDR2 YFSETQ. CDR3 length: 14 residues. The ends lost 5 bases at V and 5 bases at J; junction bases unmatched: 4. The CDR3 is CASRAGTGDNEQFF. As DNA, the CDR3 is TGCGCCAGCAGGGCCGGGACAGGGGACAATGAGCAGTTCTTC. Using reference TRBV5-1 and TRBJ2-1 for the parts outside the CDR3, the full variable domain is KAGVTQTPRYLIKTRGQQVTLSCSPISGHRSVSWYQQTPGQGLQFLFEYFSETQRNKGNFPGRFSGRQFSNSRSEMNVSTLELGDSALYLCASRAGTGDNEQFFGPGTRLTVL.

V gene TRBV19 combines with J gene TRBJ1-5; D gene ambiguous. The V gene lost 5 bases and the J gene lost 5 bases, with 7 bases spanning the gap. The CDR3 is 12 amino acids. Germline V CDR1 and CDR2: LNHDA, SQIVND (reference sequence). The CDR3 reads CASSEEYQPQHF. CDR3 coding DNA: TGTGCCAGTAGTGAGGAATATCAGCCCCAGCATTTT.

The CDR3 region is CAWSGAGGSYEQYF. The CDR3 DNA is TGTGCCTGGAGTGGGGCTGGGGGGTCCTACGAGCAGTACTTC. The chain joins TRBV30 to TRBJ2-7; maybe TRBD2 (6 bases). This CDR3 contains 14 residues. V was clipped by 1 base and J by 1 base, with 11 bases between them. Germline CDR1 is GTSNPN and CDR2 is SVGIG (reference sequence).

This clonotype was seen repeatedly, ten times or more. This rearrangement joins TRBV11-2 to TRBJ2-2; D may be TRBD1 (6 bases). Germline-derived CDR1 and CDR2 are SGHAT and FQNNGV. The CDR3 runs 16 residues. The V gene lost 5 bases and the J gene lost 6 bases, with 19 bases spanning the gap. The CDR3 loop is CASSRGTQGGSGELFF. CDR3 nucleotides: TGTGCCAGCAGCCGAGGGACACAGGGCGGCTCCGGGGAGCTGTTTTTT.

The chain employs TRBV19 and TRBJ1-1; D is unclear. The V gene lost 5 bases and the J gene lost 8 bases, with 6 bases spanning the gap. Looked up from germline, CDR1 is LNHDA and CDR2 is SQIVND (reference sequence). This CDR3 has 10 residues. The CDR3 loop is CASSEGEAFF. In DNA, the CDR3 is TGTGCCAGTAGTGAGGGAGAAGCTTTCTTT.

The CDR3 is CATSTQRGNYGYTF. The CDR3 region has the DNA TGTGCCACCTCAACTCAGCGGGGGAACTATGGCTACACCTTC. The chain employs TRBV19 and TRBJ1-2; D is possibly TRBD1 (5 bases). The CDR3 is 14 amino acids. Trimming cost V 10 bases and J 2 bases, with 17 bases left between them. Germline V lookup: CDR1 LNHDA, CDR2 SQIVND (reference sequence).

This chain's CDR3 is CASSLRGIGMTYEQYF. DNA for the CDR3: TGCGCCAGCAGCTTAAGGGGTATAGGGATGACCTACGAGCAGTACTTC. The rearrangement joins TRBV5-1 to TRBJ2-7; perhaps TRBD1 as D (5 bases). Trimming took 2 bases from V and 2 from J, leaving 17 bases between them. The CDR3 spans 16 residues. The V gene's germline CDR1 is SGHRS and CDR2 YFSETQ. Full variable domain (outside the CDR3, taken from reference TRBV5-1 and TRBJ2-7): KAGVTQTPRYLIKTRGQQVTLSCSPISGHRSVSWYQQTPGQGLQFLFEYFSETQRNKGNFPGRFSGRQFSNSRSEMNVSTLELGDSALYLCASSLRGIGMTYEQYFGPGTRLTVT.

This clonotype was observed at least ten times. The chain recombines TRBV28 with TRBJ2-7; 7 nucleotides match TRBD2. The V gene's germline CDR1 is MDHEN and CDR2 SYDVKM. The CDR3 consists of 15 residues. V lost 4 bases to trimming and J lost 2 bases; unmatched junction nucleotides: 8. The CDR3 spells CASSSAAGVPYEQYF. CDR3 nucleotide sequence: TGTGCCAGCAGTTCTGCTGCGGGAGTGCCCTACGAGCAGTACTTC.

This clonotype was found a few times. The V gene is TRBV20-1, the J gene TRBJ2-1; 7 nucleotides match TRBD2. The V segment lost 0 bases and the J segment 1 base; nucleotides outside the gene matches: 6. Per the germline V gene, CDR1 is DFQATT and CDR2 is SNEGSKA (reference sequence). CDR3 size: 16 residues. Here the CDR3 reads CSARDSRAGSYNEQFF. The DNA for the CDR3 is TGCAGTGCTAGAGATAGTCGAGCGGGGTCCTACAATGAGCAGTTCTTC.

The rearrangement links TRBV7-3 to TRBJ1-1; 8 nucleotides agree with TRBD1. CDR3 length: 16 residues. J gave up 3 bases and V 2 bases, and 8 bases lay outside the gene matches. From germline, CDR1 is SGHTA and CDR2 FQGTGA. CDR3 protein: CASSLLGRGRDTEAFF. CDR3 nucleotide sequence: TGTGCCAGCAGCTTATTAGGCAGGGGGCGGGACACTGAAGCTTTCTTT.

This clonotype appeared many times. The CDR3 DNA sequence: TGTGCCATCAGTGAAACTAGCTACGAGCAGTACTTC. It translates to CAISETSYEQYF. The V gene is TRBV10-3, the J gene TRBJ2-7, with a tentative D call TRBD2 (5 bases). The CDR3 extends over 12 amino acids. Germline V lookup: CDR1 ENHRY, CDR2 SYGVKD. V was clipped by 3 bases and J by 3 bases, with 6 bases between them.

The chain carries TRBV20-1 and TRBJ1-1; D uncertain. The CDR3 length is 14 residues. In germline, CDR1 is DFQATT, CDR2 SNEGSKA (reference sequence). V was clipped by 4 bases and J by 3 bases, with 15 bases between them. CDR3 in amino acids: CSAKPGPGHTEAFF. DNA of the CDR3: TGCAGTGCTAAGCCGGGTCCAGGACACACTGAAGCTTTCTTT.

This clonotype has at least ten counts. The chain carries TRBV27 and TRBJ1-5; D unresolved. CDR1 and CDR2 (germline): MNHEY, SMNVEV (reference sequence). V was clipped by 10 bases and J by 5 bases, with 15 bases between them. The CDR3 sequence is 13 residues long. In DNA, the CDR3 is TGTGCCACCCGGACCGGCTTCGATCAGCCCCAGCATTTT. Protein sequence: CATRTGFDQPQHF.

This clonotype was counted between two and nine times. This chain's CDR3 is CASSPGTGAGNTIYF. The CDR3 DNA is TGTGCCAGCAGCCCCGGGACAGGGGCTGGAAACACCATATATTTT. The V gene is TRBV7-9, the J gene TRBJ1-3, with 10 bases that match TRBD1. The CDR3 covers 15 residues. CDR1 and CDR2 from the germline V gene are SEHNR and FQNEAQ (reference sequence). V lost 5 bases to trimming and J lost 2 bases; unmatched junction nucleotides: 3.

In its sample, this clonotype was seen a few times. This chain links TRBV3-1 with TRBJ1-6; 9 bases align to TRBD1. The CDR3 sequence is 17 residues long. V dropped 0 bases and J dropped 11; count of bases not matched to a gene: 11. CDR1 LGHDT and CDR2 YNNKEL come from the germline V gene (reference sequence). CDR3 loop: CASSQESGTGYRTPLHF. The DNA for the CDR3 is TGTGCCAGCAGCCAAGAGTCCGGGACAGGGTACCGAACACCCCTCCACTTT.

The V gene is TRBV20-1, the J gene TRBJ1-1; TRBD1 is a possible D gene (6 bases). The V gene's germline CDR1 is DFQATT and CDR2 SNEGSKA (reference sequence). This CDR3 has 13 residues. Trimming stripped 6 bases from V and 0 bases from J, with 11 bases between. CDR3 amino acids: CSAPDSLNTEAFF. The CDR3 DNA sequence: TGCAGTGCGCCGGACAGTTTGAACACTGAAGCTTTCTTT.

This clonotype occurred a few times. V is TRBV4-1 and J is TRBJ1-2; a weak D match, TRBD1 (5 bases). The CDR3 length is 15 residues. Germline V CDR1 and CDR2: MGHRA, YSYEKL. V lost 3 bases, J lost 5 bases, and 16 bases lay in between. CDR3 region: CASSQPPRAGYGYTF. As DNA, the CDR3 is TGCGCCAGCAGCCAGCCCCCCAGGGCTGGTTATGGCTACACCTTC.

V and J are TRBV30 and TRBJ1-1, with D possibly matching TRBD1 (6 bases). V lost 2 bases, J lost 4 bases, and 23 bases lay in between. The CDR3 sequence is 17 residues long. CDR1 GTSNPN and CDR2 SVGIG come from the germline V gene (reference sequence). The CDR3 is CAWSSRFDRTMITEAFF. The CDR3 nucleotides are TGTGCCTGGAGTTCAAGATTTGACAGGACCATGATCACTGAAGCTTTCTTT.

This clonotype appeared many times. The chain couples TRBV20-1 to TRBJ2-1, with 9 bases lining up with TRBD2. CDR3 length: 16 amino acids. Germline V CDR1 and CDR2: DFQATT, SNEGSKA (reference sequence). Trimming took 0 bases from V and 4 from J; bases not matched to a gene: 7. The CDR3 DNA reads TGCAGTGCTAGAGACGGGAGGACTAGCGTATACAATGAGCAGTTCTTC. It is translated as CSARDGRTSVYNEQFF.